This T cell receptor (beta chain) was documented in a study of CD8 T cells in Susac syndrome. At the level of the study: Sequenced Susac syndrome patients included more than five with clinically active disease and 8 or 9 in remission.

In regard to this clonotype: Antigen unknown.

A quantity of about 0.5 to 1 ug RNA underwent reverse transcription using random hexamers. The CDR3 of TCR beta was amplified by immunoSEQ multiplex PCR across 54 Vbeta and 13 Jbeta. Each CDR3 protein gets one entry after TCRdb re-called the immunoSEQ multiplex PCR reads with MiXCR. The repertoire holds some 170,000 distinct CDR3 sequences, with about 93% as singletons. The study's findings and limits: CD4+ T cell repertoires in Susac syndrome exhibited no evidence of clonal expansion.

This CDR3 region has 12 residues. Trimming cost V 5 bases and J 3 bases, with 10 bases left between them. The germline gives CDR1 SQVTM, CDR2 ANQGSEA. The sequence derives from a human donor with Susac syndrome. The sample consisted of CD4+ T cells from PBMCs. The V gene is TRBV29-1, the J gene TRBJ2-5, with D possibly being TRBD2 (6 bases). In nucleotides, the CDR3 is TGCAGCGTTCGACTAGGAGAAGAGACCCAGTACTTC. Translated: CSVRLGEETQYF.